The 2 T cell receptor beta chains reported below all come from one sample, sequenced in a study of blood T cell repertoires in COVID-19. Sequencing was performed with immunoSEQ multiplex PCR; in TCRdb, only in-frame clones are kept and a portion is missing. Of under 90,000 clones in the sample, about three quarters were seen once. Material: peripheral blood. These receptors were collected from a man aged 50-59 years with active or convalescent COVID-19.

The rearrangement joins TRBV5-5 to TRBJ1-2; 8 nucleotides align to TRBD1. The CDR3 has 14 amino acids. V dropped 4 bases and J dropped 5; count of bases not matched to a gene: 7. Germline loops: CDR1 SGHKS, CDR2 YYEKEE (reference sequence). The CDR3 is CASSVTGAGYGYTF. In DNA, the CDR3 is TGTGCCAGCAGCGTGACAGGGGCGGGATATGGCTACACCTTC.

This clone was seen more than once but under ten times. The V and J genes are TRBV5-6 and TRBJ1-3; TRBD1 agrees at 8 bases. Per the germline V gene, CDR1 is SGHDT and CDR2 is YYEEEE. Unmatched junction bases numbered 7, after V lost 3 bases and J lost 5 bases. This CDR3 region has 15 residues. This CDR3 is CASSSGTGDRNTIYF. CDR3 DNA: TGTGCCAGCAGCTCAGGGACAGGCGACCGAAACACCATATATTTT.